This entry lists 9 T cell receptor beta chains sequenced from one sample in a study of OX40 agonist ivuxolimab in advanced cancers. Libraries were prepared by immunoSEQ multiplex PCR; TCRdb keeps only in-frame clonotypes and omits some of them. The sample has about 90,000 clones; approximately 90% are singletons. The sample in question was CD4+ or CD8+ T cells sorted from blood, obtained in a trial of the OX40 agonist ivuxolimab. These receptors all come from an adult with an advanced solid tumor such as melanoma, head and neck, liver or kidney cancer.

This chain connects TRBV5-1 to TRBJ2-1; the D is unclear. Between the trimmed V and J ends, which lost 0 bases and 5 bases, there was a span of 15 bases. Germline-derived CDR1 and CDR2 are SGHRS and YFSETQ. The CDR3 is 16 residues long. The CDR3 DNA reads TGCGCCAGCAGCTTGGGGTTGGGTAGTAAGAACAATGAGCAGTTCTTC. Its translation: CASSLGLGSKNNEQFF.

The chain has TRBV7-9 and TRBJ2-7; D is ambiguous. The V end was cut by 4 bases, the J end by 1 base, with 5 bases between. In germline, CDR1 is SEHNR, CDR2 FQNEAQ (reference sequence). This CDR3 contains 12 residues. The CDR3 is CASSSFSYEQYF. CDR3 DNA: TGTGCCAGCAGCTCCTTTTCCTACGAGCAGTACTTC.

The gene calls are TRBV19 and TRBJ2-1; D uncertain. Germline CDR1 is LNHDA and CDR2 is SQIVND (reference sequence). CDR3 length: 14 amino acids. V was trimmed by 6 bases and J by 8 bases, leaving 17 bases between them. The CDR3 region has the DNA TGTGCCAGTAGCCGACGCTCGGTAGGCGATGAGCAGTTCTTC. This encodes CASSRRSVGDEQFF.

The V call is TRBV9, the J call TRBJ2-1; D possibly corresponds to TRBD1 (6 bases). Between the trimmed V and J ends, which lost 0 bases and 5 bases, there was a span of 12 bases. This CDR3 region has 15 residues. The V gene's germline CDR1 is SGDLS and CDR2 YYNGEE. DNA of the CDR3: TGTGCCAGCAGCGTAGGGCAGGGGTCCCACAATGAGCAGTTCTTC. It is translated as CASSVGQGSHNEQFF.

V gene TRBV28 combines with J gene TRBJ2-7; TRBD2 matches at 9 bases. Germline assignment: CDR1 MDHEN and CDR2 SYDVKM. The CDR3 is 15 residues long. V lost 5 bases to trimming and J lost 0 bases; unmatched junction nucleotides: 5. The CDR3 nucleotides are TGTGCCAGCAGTCCCCATAGCGGGGGCTCCTACGAGCAGTACTTC. Protein product: CASSPHSGGSYEQYF.

V gene TRBV7-9 combines with J gene TRBJ2-1, with 8 bases identical to TRBD1. Trimming at V came to 1 base and at J to 13 bases, leaving 3 bases not matched to a gene. CDR3 length: 12 amino acids. In germline, CDR1 is SEHNR, CDR2 FQNEAQ (reference sequence). The CDR3 DNA reads as TGTGCCAGCAGCTTAGTTGCAGGGGGCCAGTTCTTC. It encodes CASSLVAGGQFF. Drawing the rest from reference TRBV7-9 and TRBJ2-1, the complete variable domain is DTGVSQNPRHKITKRGQNVTFRCDPISEHNRLYWYRQTLGQGPEFLTYFQNEAQLEKSRLLSDRFSAERPKGSFSTLEIQRTEQGDSAMYLCASSLVAGGQFFGPGTRLTVL.

This clone showed up just once. The gene calls are TRBV4-3 and TRBJ1-5; possibly TRBD1 for D (6 bases). V was cut by 0 bases and J by 6 bases, with 12 bases left in between. Germline CDR1 and CDR2: LGHNA and YSLEER. The CDR3 runs to 15 residues. The CDR3 bases are TGCGCCAGCAGCCAAGATCGGGCCAGGGGTCAGCCCCAGCATTTT. Translating gives CASSQDRARGQPQHF.

This chain connects TRBV9 to TRBJ2-7, with D possibly being TRBD2 (5 bases). The CDR3 is 14 residues long. Germline V gene sequence: CDR1 SGDLS, CDR2 YYNGEE. V was clipped by 4 bases and J by 0 bases, with 11 bases between them. The CDR3 DNA follows: TGTGCCAGCAGCCCTAGAGGGAGCTCCTACGAGCAGTACTTC. Its translation: CASSPRGSSYEQYF. The full variable domain, rest sourced from reference TRBV9 and TRBJ2-7, is DSGVTQTPKHLITATGQRVTLRCSPRSGDLSVYWYQQSLDQGLQFLIQYYNGEERAKGNILERFSAQQFPDLHSELNLSSLELGDSALYFCASSPRGSSYEQYFGPGTRLTVT.

The chain's CDR3 is CASSPLRSTGESYEQYF. The CDR3 DNA follows: TGTGCCAGCAGCCCACTCAGATCGACAGGGGAGTCCTACGAGCAGTACTTC. This chain links TRBV7-2 with TRBJ2-7; TRBD1 agrees at 8 bases. Germline V gene lookup returns CDR1 SGHTA and CDR2 FQGNSA. The CDR3 is 17 residues long. Trimming cost V 5 bases and J 1 base; bases outside gene matches: 13.